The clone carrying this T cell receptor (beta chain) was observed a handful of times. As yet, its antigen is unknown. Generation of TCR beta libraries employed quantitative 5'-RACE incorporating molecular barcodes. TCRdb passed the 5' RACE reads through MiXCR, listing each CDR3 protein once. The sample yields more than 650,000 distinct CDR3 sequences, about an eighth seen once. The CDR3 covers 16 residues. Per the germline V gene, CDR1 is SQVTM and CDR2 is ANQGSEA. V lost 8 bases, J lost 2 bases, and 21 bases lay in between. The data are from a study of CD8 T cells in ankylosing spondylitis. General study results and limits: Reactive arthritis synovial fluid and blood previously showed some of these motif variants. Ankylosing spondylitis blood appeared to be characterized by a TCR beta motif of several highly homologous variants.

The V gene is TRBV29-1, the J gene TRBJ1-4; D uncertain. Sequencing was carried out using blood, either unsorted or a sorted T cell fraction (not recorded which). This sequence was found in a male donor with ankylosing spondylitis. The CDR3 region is CSCLAGFGSTNEKLFF. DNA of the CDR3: TGCAGCTGTTTAGCGGGATTTGGATCGACTAATGAAAAACTGTTTTTT.